The source of this T cell receptor beta chain is a study of blood T cell repertoires in COVID-19. Across the study: Sites in the United States, Italy and Spain provided acute and convalescent COVID-19 samples.

The V gene end was trimmed by 6 bases and the J gene end by 5 bases; junction bases not matched to a gene: 5. Germline CDR1 reads SNHLY; CDR2 reads FYNNEI. The CDR3 extends over 15 amino acids. In the original workflow: Amplification from reference gene primers served as the basis for estimated nucleated cell counts. The method was immunoSEQ multiplex PCR; TCRdb's version includes in-frame clones alone and lacks a portion of them. That table supplies the V and J calls and clone size; D and trimming were determined from the DNA. In the table there are 200,000 to 250,000 clones, around 83% of which are singletons.

Sequencing was carried out using peripheral blood. This rearrangement joins TRBV2 to TRBJ2-1, with 12 positions matching TRBD2. The TCR sequence derives from a man aged 30-40 years who had recovered from COVID-19. Written as DNA, the CDR3 is TGTGCCAGCAGCGCTAGCGGGGGGGCGAACAATGAGCAGTTCTTC. This encodes CASSASGGANNEQFF.